The TCR beta chain under discussion was sequenced for a study of T cell responses to AZD1222 COVID-19 vaccine. General study points: Repertoires in all cases were sampled only once the peak T cell response had passed. White British ancestry dominated among donors, who included more females, and clonal diversity was possibly underestimated. Recipients of two AZD1222 doses showed rising Spike-specific TCR breadth and depth.

On this clone: The antigen is unknown.

Libraries were prepared by immunoSEQ multiplex PCR; TCRdb keeps only in-frame clonotypes and omits some of them. The data contain some 55,000 clones, nearly 90% of them seen just once; the ten biggest clones take up around 4%. Germline V CDR1 and CDR2: MGHDK, SYGVNS. This CDR3 region has 14 residues. V was cut by 5 bases and J by 7 bases, with 18 bases left in between. Sequenced here: peripheral blood, sampled on day 0 of AZD1222 vaccination. The sequence derives from an adult in good health. The J gene is TRBJ2-7, the V gene TRBV25-1, with TRBD1 as a possible D gene (6 bases). The CDR3 DNA sequence: TGTGCCAGCAGTCGACCCCGGGACACGGAAGAGCAGTACTTC. Its translation: CASSRPRDTEEQYF.